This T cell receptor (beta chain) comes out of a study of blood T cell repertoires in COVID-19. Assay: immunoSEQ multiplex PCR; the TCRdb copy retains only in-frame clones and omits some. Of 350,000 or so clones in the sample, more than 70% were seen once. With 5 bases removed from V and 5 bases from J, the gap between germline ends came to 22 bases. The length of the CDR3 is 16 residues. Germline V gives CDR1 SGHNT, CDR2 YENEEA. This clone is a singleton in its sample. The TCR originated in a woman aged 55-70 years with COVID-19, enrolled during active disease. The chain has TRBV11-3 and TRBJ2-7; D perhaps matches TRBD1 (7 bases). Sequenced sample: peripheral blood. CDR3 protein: CASSRGGGSLVHEQYF. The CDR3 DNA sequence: TGTGCCAGCAGCCGTGGAGGGGGCAGCTTGGTCCACGAGCAGTACTTC.